The rows below give T cell receptor beta chains drawn from one sample of a study of CD8 T cells in Susac syndrome. TCRdb recomputed calls from the immunoSEQ multiplex PCR reads with MiXCR, one row per CDR3 protein. The sample has about 250,000 distinct CDR3 sequences, about 93% seen once; the top ten hold approximately 0.072%. Material: CD4+ T cells from PBMCs. The receptors stem from a human donor with multiple sclerosis. The CDR3 runs from the conserved cysteine through the conserved F or W. Each record gives: clone size, D gene, J gene, V gene, CDR3 protein, CDR3 DNA. The D gene is left open where the match is weak. The size field is filled for only some rows; it gives once, few, many or a size class.

once | - | TRBJ1-2 | TRBV4-1 | CASSAPGGAKGYTF | TGCGCCAGCAGCGCCCCCGGGGGCGCGAAGGGCTACACCTTC
- | TRBD2 | TRBJ2-1 | TRBV6-1 | CASSRTTSGSFHEQFF | TGTGCCAGCAGTCGAACGACTAGCGGGTCCTTCCATGAGCAGTTCTTC
- | TRBD1 | TRBJ2-6 | TRBV5-1 | CASSLTGTGSSGANVLTF | TGCGCCAGCAGCTTGACCGGGACAGGGAGCTCTGGGGCCAACGTCCTGACTTTC
- | - | TRBJ2-2 | TRBV3-1 | CASTRDVPNTGELFF | TGTGCCAGCACCCGAGACGTACCGAACACCGGGGAGCTGTTTTTT
once | TRBD2 | TRBJ2-1 | TRBV5-4 | CASSSKREGGEQFF | TGTGCCAGCAGCTCGAAGCGGGAGGGTGGTGAGCAGTTCTTC
- | - | TRBJ1-2 | TRBV14 | CASSHDLNYGYTF | TGTGCCAGCAGCCACGATCTTAACTATGGCTACACCTTC
- | - | TRBJ2-1 | TRBV13 | CASSYYLSSYNEQFF | TGTGCCAGCAGCTATTACCTTAGCTCCTACAATGAGCAGTTCTTC
- | - | TRBJ2-7 | TRBV9 | CASSVGPGAFYEQYF | TGTGCCAGCAGCGTAGGACCTGGGGCTTTCTACGAGCAGTACTTC
- | - | TRBJ2-7 | TRBV29-1 | CSVAGVNEQYF | TGCAGCGTCGCAGGGGTGAACGAGCAGTACTTC
- | - | TRBJ2-2 | TRBV29-1 | CSVEELTTGELFF | TGCAGCGTTGAGGAGTTGACCACCGGGGAGCTGTTTTTT
- | - | TRBJ1-5 | TRBV6-4 | CASIGPIGQPQHF | TGTGCCAGCATTGGACCCATAGGACAGCCCCAGCATTTT
- | TRBD1 | TRBJ1-5 | TRBV7-2 | CASSFEDRAQPQHF | TGTGCCAGCAGCTTTGAGGACAGGGCTCAGCCCCAGCATTTT
- | TRBD1 | TRBJ2-6 | TRBV4-2 | CASSQGRQGANGANVLTF | TGTGCCAGCAGCCAGGGGAGGCAGGGGGCTAATGGGGCCAACGTCCTGACTTTC
- | - | TRBJ1-1 | TRBV30 | CAWSVRAKHTEAFF | TGTGCCTGGAGTGTGAGGGCCAAGCACACTGAAGCTTTCTTT
- | TRBD1 | TRBJ1-2 | TRBV18 | CASSRTGGDSGGYTF | TGTGCCAGCTCCAGGACAGGGGGCGATTCCGGTGGCTACACCTTC
- | - | TRBJ1-1 | TRBV20-1 | CSANNGGVPEAFF | TGCAGTGCTAACAACGGCGGAGTACCTGAAGCTTTCTTT
- | - | TRBJ2-2 | TRBV28 | CASRGAGANTGELFF | TGTGCCAGCAGGGGGGCTGGGGCGAACACCGGGGAGCTGTTTTTT
once | - | TRBJ2-5 | TRBV10-3 | CAISERGSEETQYF | TGTGCCATCAGTGAGAGGGGGAGTGAGGAGACCCAGTACTTC
- | TRBD2 | TRBJ2-1 | TRBV14 | CASSPVAGGYNEQFF | TGTGCCAGCAGCCCAGTAGCGGGGGGTTACAATGAGCAGTTCTTC
- | TRBD2 | TRBJ2-1 | TRBV5-4 | CASSLTSGVYNEQFF | TGTGCCAGCAGCTTGACTAGCGGGGTCTACAATGAGCAGTTCTTC
- | - | TRBJ1-2 | TRBV3-1 | CASTHTRTPGYTF | TGTGCCAGCACTCATACCAGAACCCCTGGCTACACCTTC
- | - | TRBJ1-2 | TRBV19 | CASSMQGRVYGYTF | TGTGCCAGTAGTATGCAGGGCAGGGTATATGGCTACACCTTC
- | - | TRBJ1-5 | TRBV15 | CATSRDLGQPQHF | TGTGCCACCAGCAGAGATTTAGGCCAGCCCCAGCATTTT
- | - | TRBJ2-3 | TRBV7-9 | CASSSNYPSTDTQYF | TGTGCCAGCAGCTCAAACTACCCTAGCACAGATACGCAGTATTTT
- | - | TRBJ2-2 | TRBV7-3 | CASSLTSGEELFF | TGTGCCAGCAGCTTAACGTCCGGGGAGGAGCTGTTTTTT
- | - | TRBJ1-4 | TRBV3-1 | CASSQDLLQSEKLFF | TGTGCCAGCAGCCAAGACCTATTGCAGAGTGAAAAACTGTTTTTT
- | - | TRBJ1-2 | TRBV4-1 | CASSPPRAAGDGYTF | TGCGCCAGCAGCCCCCCCCGGGCAGCGGGCGATGGCTACACCTTC